This TCR beta chain was observed in a study of OX40 agonist ivuxolimab in advanced cancers. On the study more broadly: The patients got ivuxolimab, which is an agonistic anti-OX40 (CD134) antibody. Dose-escalation patients suffered from hepatocellular carcinoma, melanoma, renal cell or head and neck cancer.

Profiled with immunoSEQ multiplex PCR; TCRdb holds only in-frame clones, not every one. In the table there are about 28,000 clones, 88% of which are singletons. With 6 bases removed from V and 4 bases from J, the gap between germline ends came to 12 bases. Germline V gives CDR1 MNHGY, CDR2 SAAAGT. The CDR3 is 14 residues long. Material: CD4+ or CD8+ T cells sorted from blood, obtained in a trial of the OX40 agonist ivuxolimab. The TCR originated in an adult with an advanced solid tumor such as melanoma, head and neck, liver or kidney cancer. The chain joins TRBV6-8 to TRBJ2-2; no clear D. The CDR3 coding sequence is TGTGCCAGCAGCCCCAACCCAGCCACCGGGGAGCTGTTTTTT. Translated, it gives CASSPNPATGELFF.